This T cell receptor (beta chain) was identified during a study of shared clonotypes between healthy human individuals. Study-level points and caveats: Naive subsets, compared against memory subsets, generally had larger estimated richness values. Donor clonotype sharing was expected to depend on sequencing depth.

CD45RA-negative memory and CD45RA+ naive subsets were split from the CD4+ cells. On this clone: Its matching antigen is unknown.

The assay was immunoSEQ multiplex PCR, and TCRdb's table has in-frame clones only and misses some. This table holds roughly 2.6 million clones, around nine tenths found once. The specimen sequenced was naive CD4+ T cells sorted from blood. Subset defined: CD45RA+ positively selected. The clonotype comes from a man younger than 35 in good health.

The CDR3 coding sequence is TGTGCCAGCAGCTTATCCCGGGGGTCGAGCTACACCTTC. It codes for CASSLSRGSSYTF. This sequence joins TRBV7-2 and TRBJ1-2, with a weak D call TRBD1 (5 bases). The CDR3 has 13 amino acids. V lost 2 bases, J lost 9 bases, and 13 bases lay in between. Germline V lookup: CDR1 SGHTA, CDR2 FQGNSA.